The clone carrying this T cell receptor (beta chain) came up a few times. Trimming removed 5 bases at V and 3 bases at J, with 11 bases between. Germline V gene data show CDR1 as MNHEY and CDR2 as SVGEGT. This CDR3 has 14 residues. The record originates from a study of blood T cells in healthy people across ages. The second PCR ran roughly 6 to 11 cycles with a sample-barcoded 5' primer and J-beta primers. Each cDNA was tagged by a template-switch adaptor containing 12 random nucleotides. Each sample yielded at least 3 million CDR3-containing paired-end reads. TCRdb redid the calling of the 5' RACE reads with MiXCR, one entry per CDR3 protein. Here the sample spans roughly 1,800,000 distinct CDR3 sequences, just under 50% being singletons. The amount of total RNA extracted per sample was at least 5 micrograms.

V gene TRBV6-2 or TRBV6-3 combines with J gene TRBJ2-1, with a weak D call TRBD1 (6 bases). Sample: blood. The receptor was isolated from a woman aged 40 to 50 in good health. The CDR3 loop reads CASSAPGDYNEQFF. CDR3 coding DNA: TGTGCCAGCAGTGCACCAGGGGACTACAATGAGCAGTTCTTC.